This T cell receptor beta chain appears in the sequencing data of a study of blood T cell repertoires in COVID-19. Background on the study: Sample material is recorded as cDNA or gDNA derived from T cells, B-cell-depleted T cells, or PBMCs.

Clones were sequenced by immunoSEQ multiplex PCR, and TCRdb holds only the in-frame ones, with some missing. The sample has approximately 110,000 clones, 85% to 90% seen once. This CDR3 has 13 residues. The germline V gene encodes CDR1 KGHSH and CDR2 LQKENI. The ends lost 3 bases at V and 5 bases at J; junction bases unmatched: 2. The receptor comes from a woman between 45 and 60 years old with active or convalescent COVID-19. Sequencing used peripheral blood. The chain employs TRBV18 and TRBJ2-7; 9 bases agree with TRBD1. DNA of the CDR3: TGTGCCAGCTCACCGGGACAGGGAAACGAGCAGTACTTC. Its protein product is CASSPGQGNEQYF.